This section outlines one T cell receptor beta chain sequence together with its context. The antigen is unknown. These data belong to a study of cytomegalovirus exposure and HLA in healthy donors. The PCR employed 60 Vbeta primers together with 13 Jbeta primers. Repertoires were generated with immunoSEQ multiplex PCR, while TCRdb's copy carries only in-frame clones and drops some. The sample yields about 160,000 clones, about 80% seen once. This CDR3 is built from 14 residues. Germline V gene data show CDR1 as LNHNV and CDR2 as YYDKDF (reference sequence). Trimming at V came to 8 bases and at J to 6 bases, leaving 7 bases not matched to a gene. The study, taken as a whole, reports: Analysis was carried out at a later point, and it linked a missense DCLRE1C variant to TCR beta V- and J-gene trimming. With high specificity and sensitivity, the classifier reportedly diagnosed cytomegalovirus status. Several V segments, TRBV6-2 and TRBV6-3 among them, could not be told apart and were dropped. Rare TCR sequences dominated, though some public TCRs recurred in many donors.

The sample taken for sequencing was PBMCs. The source of this sequence is a man in his fifties or sixties in good health and CMV-seropositive. The V gene is TRBV15, the J gene TRBJ2-2; 9 nucleotides line up with TRBD1. CDR3 DNA sequence: TGTGCCACCGCGAGGGACAGGGCAGCCGGGGAGCTGTTTTTT. Its translation: CATARDRAAGELFF.